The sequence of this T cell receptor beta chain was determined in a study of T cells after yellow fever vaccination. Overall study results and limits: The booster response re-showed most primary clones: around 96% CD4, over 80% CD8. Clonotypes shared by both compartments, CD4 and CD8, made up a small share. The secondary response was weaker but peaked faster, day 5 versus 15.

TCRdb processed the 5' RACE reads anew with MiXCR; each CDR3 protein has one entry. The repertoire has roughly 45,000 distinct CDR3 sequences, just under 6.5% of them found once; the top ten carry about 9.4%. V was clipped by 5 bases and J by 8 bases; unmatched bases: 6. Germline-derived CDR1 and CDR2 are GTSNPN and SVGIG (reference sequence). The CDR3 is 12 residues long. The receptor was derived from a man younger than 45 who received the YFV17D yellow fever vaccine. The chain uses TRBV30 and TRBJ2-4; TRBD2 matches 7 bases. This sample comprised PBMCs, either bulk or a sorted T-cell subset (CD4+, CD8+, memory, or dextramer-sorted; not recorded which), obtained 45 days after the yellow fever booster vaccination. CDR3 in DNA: TGTGCCTGGCGGGGAGGGAAGTACATTCAGTACTTC. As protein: CAWRGGKYIQYF.